This T cell receptor (beta chain) was observed in a study of blood T cell repertoires in COVID-19. Study in general: The United States, Italy and Spain provided the acute and convalescent COVID-19 samples.

TCRdb's copy holds only in-frame clones and misses some; the assay was immunoSEQ multiplex PCR. The data contain over 65,000 clones, 65% to 90% of them singletons. Enrolled during active infection, Seattle patients were then followed longitudinally. CDR1 and CDR2 from the germline V gene are SGHTS and YDEGEE. V lost 5 bases to trimming and J lost 6 bases, with 18 bases between them. This CDR3 comprises 15 residues. This TCR was sampled from an older man with COVID-19, enrolled during active disease. This chain joins TRBV5-8 and TRBJ1-5, with D perhaps TRBD1 (5 bases). Sequences were obtained from peripheral blood. The chain's CDR3 is CASRQPPPGGQPQHF. The CDR3 bases are TGTGCCAGCAGGCAGCCGCCGCCGGGGGGTCAGCCCCAGCATTTT.